This TCR beta chain was recorded in a study of T cells after yellow fever vaccination. Study at large: Those fractions that held only low numbers of cells were prepared using the SMART-Seq v4 Ultra Low Input RNA kit. Study-level results: Weaker, the secondary response peaked sooner, at day 5 versus 15. Subsequent booster samples again held most clones from primary vaccination (just under 98% CD4, 88% CD8).

They built TCR cDNA with 5'RACE template switching, a step that put in a universal primer site and UMIs. TCRdb called the 5' RACE reads again in MiXCR, with one record for every CDR3 protein. The table has about 30,000 distinct CDR3 sequences, around 4.8% seen once. This clonotype has at least ten counts. The target antigen is unknown. The CDR3 covers 14 residues. Trimming stripped 4 bases from V and 2 bases from J, with 7 bases between. CDR1 is SGHRS, CDR2 YFSETQ, per germline. The source material was CD8+ T cells sorted from PBMCs, sampled 5 days after the yellow fever booster vaccination. The chain employs TRBV5-1 and TRBJ2-6; unclear D gene. The sequence was obtained from a man aged 25-45 years who received the YFV17D yellow fever vaccine. CDR3 nucleotide sequence: TGCGCCAGCAGCCCGCCAACTGGGGCCAACGTCCTGACTTTC. Translation: CASSPPTGANVLTF. Drawing the rest from reference TRBV5-1 and TRBJ2-6, the complete variable domain is KAGVTQTPRYLIKTRGQQVTLSCSPISGHRSVSWYQQTPGQGLQFLFEYFSETQRNKGNFPGRFSGRQFSNSRSEMNVSTLELGDSALYLCASSPPTGANVLTFGAGSRLTVL.